A selection of T cell receptor beta chains follows, all from one sample in a study of cytomegalovirus exposure and HLA in healthy donors. Profiled with immunoSEQ multiplex PCR; TCRdb holds only in-frame clones, not every one. This sample has about 78,000 clones, with 80% found just once. Sequencing was carried out using PBMCs. The source of these receptors is a male donor in good health and CMV-seronegative. CDR3s include the opening cysteine and the closing phenylalanine or tryptophan. A D gene is named only where the DNA matches it firmly. Expanded clones get a size class; other rows say once, few or many, or leave the size out.

V	size	J	D	DNA	CDR3
TRBV5-1	-	TRBJ2-1	-	TGCGCCAGCAGCTTGGGGCCTCCTTACAATGAGCAGTTCTTC	CASSLGPPYNEQFF
TRBV4-1	-	TRBJ2-2	TRBD1	TGCGCCAGCAGCCAAGCCCCCAGGGGGAAGGGCGGGGAGCTGTTTTTT	CASSQAPRGKGGELFF
TRBV2	-	TRBJ1-1	-	TGTGCCAGCAGTTCGCCGTGGCGGTCCACTGAAGCTTTCTTT	CASSSPWRSTEAFF
TRBV27	-	TRBJ2-3	-	TGTGCCAGCAGTTTGGGGAGTGGGGTGGCAGATACGCAGTATTTT	CASSLGSGVADTQYF
TRBV7-2	-	TRBJ2-7	-	TGTGCCAGCAGCTTAGGCAGGGTATCCTACGAGCAGTACTTC	CASSLGRVSYEQYF
TRBV27	-	TRBJ2-5	-	TGTGCCAGCAGTTTTAGCGGCAGCCAAGAGACCCAGTACTTC	CASSFSGSQETQYF
TRBV4-1	-	TRBJ1-3	-	TGCGCCAGCAGCCAAGATCCGACAGCCGGAAACACCATATATTTT	CASSQDPTAGNTIYF
TRBV5-1	-	TRBJ1-3	TRBD1	TGCGCCTGCAGACAGGGGCCTCCTACCCACTCTGGAAACACCATATATTTT	CACRQGPPTHSGNTIYF
TRBV28	-	TRBJ2-1	TRBD2	TGTGCCAGCATGAGACTAGCGTTTAAGAACAATGAGCAGTTCTTC	CASMRLAFKNNEQFF
TRBV19	-	TRBJ2-2	-	TGTGCCAGTAGACCCGGGACAAAGAACACCGGGGAGCTGTTTTTT	CASRPGTKNTGELFF
TRBV7-8	-	TRBJ1-6	TRBD1	TGTGCCAGCAGCCTTTACAGGGGTCCCAATTCGTATTCACCCCTCCACTTT	CASSLYRGPNSYSPLHF
TRBV19	-	TRBJ2-5	-	TGTGCCAGTAGTATGGTAGCGGCAACCTTCCAAGAGACCCAGTACTTC	CASSMVAATFQETQYF
TRBV7-2	-	TRBJ1-3	-	TGTGCCAGCAGCCTTGGTCCAGGGGGAAACACCATATATTTT	CASSLGPGGNTIYF
TRBV11-2	once	TRBJ1-2	-	TGTGCCAGCAGTCGCCGCTGGAGGGGAGATGGCTACACCTTC	CASSRRWRGDGYTF
TRBV6-6	-	TRBJ2-5	TRBD2	TGTGCCAGCAGTCTAAGCGGGGGGACTGGAGAGACCCAGTACTTC	CASSLSGGTGETQYF
TRBV27	-	TRBJ2-5	-	TGTGCCAGCAGTTTGTCAGGGAGGGAGACCCAGTACTTC	CASSLSGRETQYF
TRBV5-4	few	TRBJ2-7	TRBD2	TGTGCCAGCAGCCCACCCACCAGCGGGAGGGGCTCCTACGAGCAGTACTTC	CASSPPTSGRGSYEQYF
TRBV25-1	-	TRBJ2-3	-	TGTGCCAGCGGAGACCCGCCCCGGGATACGCAGTATTTT	CASGDPPRDTQYF
TRBV28	once	TRBJ1-2	-	TGTGCCAGCAATGTCGGGGTTTCTAACTATGGCTACACCTTC	CASNVGVSNYGYTF
TRBV15	-	TRBJ2-6	TRBD1	TGTGCCACCACCCAGAGAGGAATACAGGGGGTTTCTGGGGCCAACGTCCTGACTTTC	CATTQRGIQGVSGANVLTF
TRBV19	-	TRBJ2-1	TRBD2	TGTGCCAGTAGTATGAGAGTATTTGGGAGCGGGACGAGCTCCTACAATGAGCAGTTCTTC	CASSMRVFGSGTSSYNEQFF
TRBV11-2	-	TRBJ2-1	TRBD2	TGTGCCAGCAGCGCCCAATTGGCGGGAGTCGGTAGTGAGCAGTTCTTC	CASSAQLAGVGSEQFF
TRBV10-2	few	TRBJ2-4	TRBD1	TGCGCCAGCGGAGACAGGGGGACCAAAAACATTCAGTACTTC	CASGDRGTKNIQYF
TRBV7-2	-	TRBJ2-2	TRBD2	TGTGCCAGCAGCTTAGGCCCGGGACTAGCGGGGGCCGGGGAGCTGTTTTTT	CASSLGPGLAGAGELFF
TRBV29-1	-	TRBJ1-6	-	TGCAGCGTTGGACAGGCGAAAACCTATAATTCACCCCTCCACTTT	CSVGQAKTYNSPLHF
TRBV27	-	TRBJ2-7	TRBD2	TGTGCCAGCAGAAGTAGCGGGGGGAGTGAGCAGTACTTC	CASRSSGGSEQYF
TRBV25-1	-	TRBJ2-6	TRBD1	TGTGCCAGCAGTGCCGGACAGGGGAGGGCCGGGGCCAACGTCCTGACTTTC	CASSAGQGRAGANVLTF
TRBV10-3	-	TRBJ1-2	-	TGTGCCATCAGTGAGGGCGGAAACTATGGCTACCCCTTC	CAISEGGNYGYPF
TRBV4-1	-	TRBJ1-2	-	TGCGCCAGCAGCCAAGACGACACCTTC	CASSQDDTF
TRBV6-1	-	TRBJ1-4	TRBD1	TGTGCCAGCAGTGCCGAGGGACAGGGAAGGACTTCCCGTAATGAAAAACTGTTTTTT	CASSAEGQGRTSRNEKLFF
TRBV30	-	TRBJ2-1	TRBD2	TGTGCCTGGGACCGACTAGCGAGTGAGCAGTTCTTC	CAWDRLASEQFF
TRBV7-6	-	TRBJ2-2	-	TGTGCCAGCAGCTTAGTTTGGGTGGGGCCGGGCACCGGGGAGCTGTTTTTT	CASSLVWVGPGTGELFF
TRBV7-2	-	TRBJ2-1	TRBD2	TGTGCCAGCAGCTCCACTAGCGGGGTGACGGATGAGCAGTTCTTC	CASSSTSGVTDEQFF
TRBV19	-	TRBJ1-1	-	TGTGCCAGTAGTATATCCGGCGGAATGAACACTGAAGCTTTCTTT	CASSISGGMNTEAFF
TRBV30	-	TRBJ1-1	-	TGTGCCTGGACTAAATACCTGAACACTGAAGCTTTCTTT	CAWTKYLNTEAFF
TRBV9	-	TRBJ2-5	TRBD2	TGTGCCAGCAGCGTAGACGTAGCGGGGGCCCCCCAAGAGACCCAGTACTTC	CASSVDVAGAPQETQYF
TRBV5-1	-	TRBJ2-7	TRBD1	TGCGCCAGCAGCTTCGGAGGACAGGGAATCTACGAGCAGTACTTC	CASSFGGQGIYEQYF
TRBV4-3	-	TRBJ2-2	TRBD1	TGCGCCACCGGTAGGGACAGCTCGAACACCGGGGAGCTGTTTTTT	CATGRDSSNTGELFF
TRBV30	once	TRBJ1-5	-	TGTGCCTGGAGTTTTACAGAGAATCAGCCCCAGCATTTT	CAWSFTENQPQHF
TRBV9	-	TRBJ2-7	TRBD1	TGTGCCAGCAGCTCGGGGACAGGGGGCTACGAGCAGTACTTC	CASSSGTGGYEQYF
TRBV7-6	-	TRBJ1-2	TRBD1	TGTGCCAGCAGCCCAAGACAGGGGGCTAACTATGGCTACACCTTC	CASSPRQGANYGYTF
TRBV6-1	-	TRBJ1-2	-	TGTGCCAGCAGTGAATTACCAGGCTATGGCTACACCTTC	CASSELPGYGYTF
TRBV19	once	TRBJ2-3	TRBD1	TGTGCCAGTAGATGGGCGGACAGGGGATTGGATACGCAGTATTTT	CASRWADRGLDTQYF
TRBV6-1	-	TRBJ1-5	TRBD1	TGTGCCAGCAAGTTGACAGGGGATCAGCCCCAGCATTTT	CASKLTGDQPQHF
TRBV5-6	few	TRBJ2-5	-	TGTGCCAGCAGCTTGGCCGGGGGGACCCAGTACTTC	CASSLAGGTQYF
TRBV6-5	-	TRBJ1-4	TRBD1	TGTGCCAGCAGTTCAACAGGGGATCCTAATGAAAAACTGTTTTTT	CASSSTGDPNEKLFF
TRBV27	-	TRBJ1-3	-	TGTGCCAGCAGGGCCAGTCCCTCTGGAAACACCATATATTTT	CASRASPSGNTIYF
TRBV10-2	few	TRBJ2-1	-	TGCGCCAGCAGTGATGGCAGCTACAATGAGCAGTTCTTC	CASSDGSYNEQFF
TRBV28	once	TRBJ1-1	TRBD1	TGTGCCAGCAGTCAGCTTCCGGGACAGAGCAACACTGAAGCTTTCTTT	CASSQLPGQSNTEAFF
TRBV29-1	-	TRBJ2-3	-	TGCAGCGTGAGGACTTCTAGCACAGATACGCAGTATTTT	CSVRTSSTDTQYF
TRBV5-1	-	TRBJ1-6	TRBD1	TGCGCCAGCAGCCTTGGACAGGGCCGAGACACCCCTAATTCACCCCTCCACTTT	CASSLGQGRDTPNSPLHF
TRBV29-1	-	TRBJ2-1	TRBD2	TGCAGCGTCGAACCAACTAGCGGGGGGGCAAATGCCCGGTTCTTC	CSVEPTSGGANARFF
TRBV27	-	TRBJ2-7	TRBD1	TGTGCCACCAGGACAGGGGGCTACGAGCAGTACTTC	CATRTGGYEQYF
TRBV15	-	TRBJ2-3	TRBD2	TGTGCCACCAGCAGAGATCGATTTAGCGGGAGAGGCACAGATACGCAGTATTTT	CATSRDRFSGRGTDTQYF
TRBV5-1	-	TRBJ2-3	-	TGCGCCAGCAGAGAGGGAGATACGCAGTATTTT	CASREGDTQYF
TRBV20-1	few	TRBJ1-1	-	TGCAGTGCTCCTGACAGCACTGAAGCTTTCTTT	CSAPDSTEAFF
TRBV12-1	-	TRBJ2-2	-	TGTGCCAGGAGGGGGGGGAACACCGGGGAGCTGTTTTTT	CARRGGNTGELFF